Following are 12 T cell receptor beta chains from one sample sequenced in a study of blood T cell repertoires in COVID-19 (dated by TCRdb to the early 2020s). The library was prepared using the immunoSEQ multiplex PCR assay. TCRdb mirrors the immuneACCESS table, restricted to in-frame sequences. Some clones are absent from its copies; in checked studies, under half trace to an unresolved V gene, and the reason for the others is unknown. The sample table lists 110,000 to 150,000 clones, roughly 89% of them with a count of one. Around 3.2% of the sample rests with the top ten. Material: peripheral blood. The receptor source for this set is a man between 60 and 75 years old with active or convalescent COVID-19.

V and J are TRBV27 and TRBJ2-7, with D unresolved. CDR3 length: 12 residues. Trimming removed 9 bases from V and 3 bases from J, with 12 bases in between. The germline V gene encodes CDR1 MNHEY and CDR2 SMNVEV (reference sequence). The CDR3 DNA sequence: TGTGCCAGGCCACCTACCATCTACGAGCAGTACTTC. Its translation is CARPPTIYEQYF.

This clone has a single count. The V call is TRBV6-5, the J call TRBJ2-7, with TRBD2 matching over 10 bases. The CDR3 has 15 amino acids. V was pared by 4 bases and J by 0 bases, with 3 bases of the junction left unmatched. Germline values: CDR1 MNHEY, CDR2 SVGAGI. The CDR3 is CASSSTSGASYEQYF. CDR3 in DNA: TGTGCCAGCAGTTCTACTAGCGGGGCCTCCTACGAGCAGTACTTC.

V is TRBV7-8 and J is TRBJ2-5; 8 bases line up with TRBD2. From germline, CDR1 is SGHVS and CDR2 FQNEAQ. The trim removed 1 base at V and 0 bases at J, leaving 7 bases unmatched. The CDR3 extends over 17 amino acids. The chain's CDR3 is CASSLGVSGGNQETQYF. DNA for the CDR3: TGTGCCAGCAGCTTAGGAGTCAGCGGGGGCAACCAAGAGACCCAGTACTTC.

This clone was observed a single time. The rearrangement links TRBV19 to TRBJ1-3, with TRBD1 matching over 7 bases. This CDR3 is built from 14 residues. The germline CDR1 and CDR2 sequences are LNHDA and SQIVND (reference sequence). Losses at the gene ends were 7 bases for V and 7 bases for J; bases not matched to a gene: 10. The CDR3 nucleotides are TGTGCCAGTAAACCAACAGGACAGGCGAACACCATATATTTT. Translating it yields CASKPTGQANTIYF. Filled out from reference TRBV19 and TRBJ1-3, the complete variable domain reads DGGITQSPKYLFRKEGQNVTLSCEQNLNHDAMYWYRQDPGQGLRLIYYSQIVNDFQKGDIAEGYSVSREKKESFPLTVTSAQKNPTAFYLCASKPTGQANTIYFGEGSWLTVV.

This clone was seen only once. This chain uses TRBV7-7 with TRBJ1-1; no firm D call. Germline CDR1 and CDR2: SSHAT and FNYEAQ (reference sequence). This CDR3 region has 13 residues. Trimming removed 5 bases at V and 6 bases at J, with 13 bases between. The CDR3 protein is CASSPLSGAEAFF. The CDR3 DNA is TGTGCCAGCAGCCCTCTCAGCGGGGCTGAAGCTTTCTTT.

For this clone: The same CDR3 arises from other DNA sequences in this sample as well. The gene calls are TRBV7-3 and TRBJ2-1, with 13 bases lining up with TRBD2. The CDR3 length is 15 residues. V shed 5 bases, J shed 7 bases, and the junction held 5 bases outside the gene matches. Germline V gene data show CDR1 as SGHTA and CDR2 as FQGTGA. This CDR3 is CASSPGTSGTNEQFF. In DNA, the CDR3 is TGTGCCAGCAGCCCCGGGACTAGCGGGACGAATGAGCAGTTCTTC.

The chain carries TRBV24-1 and TRBJ2-3, with 8 bases lining up with TRBD2. The ends lost 3 bases at V and 4 bases at J; junction bases unmatched: 5. The germline V gene encodes CDR1 KGHDR and CDR2 SFDVKD. The CDR3 has 15 residues. CDR3 residues: CATSDPGTSPDTQYF. CDR3 sequence (DNA): TGTGCCACCAGTGATCCCGGGACTAGTCCAGATACGCAGTATTTT.

Concerning this clone: Sequence at one end of the junction differs from germline and may be a read error. This chain links TRBV28 with TRBJ2-1; a weak D match, TRBD1 (5 bases). This CDR3 is built from 11 residues. Germline loops: CDR1 MDHEN, CDR2 SYDVKM. CDR3 region: CASSSVGVRVF. CDR3 sequence (DNA): TGTGCCAGCAGTTCTGTAGGGGTCCGGGTCTTC.

V is TRBV4-1 and J is TRBJ2-1; 7 nucleotides line up with TRBD2. The CDR3 is 15 residues long. V was clipped by 6 bases and J by 3 bases; unmatched bases: 8. Per germline, CDR1 MGHRA and CDR2 YSYEKL. The CDR3 region has the DNA TGCGCCAGCAGGGGAACGGGGGGAAGCTACAATGAGCAGTTCTTC. The encoded protein is CASRGTGGSYNEQFF.

The genes are TRBV28 and TRBJ1-2, with 9 nucleotides matching TRBD1. The CDR3 covers 15 residues. Germline V CDR1 and CDR2: MDHEN, SYDVKM. The ends lost 5 bases at V and 0 bases at J; junction bases unmatched: 4. The CDR3 DNA is TGTGCCAGCAGTCCAGGGGACAGGGCTAACTATGGCTACACCTTC. Translated: CASSPGDRANYGYTF.

The chain employs TRBV9 and TRBJ2-3, with a weak D call TRBD1 (6 bases). The CDR3 spans 15 residues. The germline CDR1 and CDR2 sequences are SGDLS and YYNGEE. V lost 4 bases and J lost 0, with 12 bases in between. The CDR3 reads CASSSQGRSTDTQYF. The CDR3, as DNA: TGTGCCAGCAGCTCACAGGGAAGGAGCACAGATACGCAGTATTTT.

This rearrangement joins TRBV28 to TRBJ1-5; 11 bases match TRBD1. CDR3 size: 18 residues. Losses at the gene ends were 5 bases for V and 1 base for J; bases not matched to a gene: 10. Germline lookup yields CDR1 MDHEN and CDR2 SYDVKM. This chain's CDR3 is CASSPLGQGAVSNQPQHF. The CDR3 nucleotides are TGTGCCAGCAGTCCCCTAGGACAGGGGGCAGTGAGCAATCAGCCCCAGCATTTT.